Below, 3 T cell receptor beta chains from the same sample are listed, as sequenced in a study of cytomegalovirus exposure and HLA in healthy donors (TCRdb year 2017). Preparation of the library involved the immunoSEQ multiplex PCR assay. For the multiplex PCR, a mixture combining 60 forward primers for TCR Vbeta segments and 13 reverse primers for TCR Jbeta segments was used. What TCRdb holds here is the immuneACCESS table cut down to in-frame rearrangements. Part of the clones is not present; checked against another copy, under half of the missing clones reflect an unresolved V gene, and the others are unexplained. This sample comprises over 150,000 clones, about 69% of them detected only once. The ten largest make up approximately 5% of the sample. Source material: PBMCs. These receptor sequences come from a man in his thirties or forties in good health and CMV-seropositive.

This sequence joins TRBV7-2 and TRBJ2-7; the match to TRBD1 covers 7 bases. J was trimmed by 2 bases and V by 5 bases; bases with no gene match: 6. The CDR3 is 14 amino acids. Germline V gives CDR1 SGHTA, CDR2 FQGNSA. The DNA of the CDR3 is TGTGCCAGCAGCACCGGACAGGCCGCCTACGAGCAGTACTTC. Translating it yields CASSTGQAAYEQYF.

The V and J genes are TRBV2 and TRBJ2-2, with a tentative D call TRBD2 (5 bases). Germline V CDR1 and CDR2: SNHLY, FYNNEI. V lost 3 bases to trimming and J lost 5 bases, with 13 bases between them. The CDR3 totals 15 residues. The CDR3 loop is CASSESGMRTGELFF. The CDR3 DNA follows: TGTGCCAGCAGTGAGAGCGGAATGCGGACCGGGGAGCTGTTTTTT.

The chain links TRBV2 to TRBJ2-3; no clear D. This CDR3 is built from 13 residues. V was pared by 8 bases and J by 2 bases, with 11 bases between. In germline, CDR1 is SNHLY, CDR2 FYNNEI. Written as DNA, the CDR3 is TGTGCCAGCTTAGCAGAATACACAGATACGCAGTATTTT. Its protein product is CASLAEYTDTQYF.